The rows below give T cell receptor beta chains drawn from one sample of a study of early T cells in non-severe SARS-CoV-2 infection. A single record per CDR3 protein comes from TCRdb applying MiXCR to the 5' RACE reads. The sample consists of around 61,000 distinct CDR3 sequences, 9.5% to 14% of them appearing once. What was sequenced was whole blood. These receptors all come from an adult who was a healthcare worker with PCR-confirmed SARS-CoV-2 infection or an uninfected control (not recorded which). CDR3s include the opening cysteine and the closing phenylalanine or tryptophan. D genes are given only for firm matches. Clone size appears in some rows only: once, few, many, or a class for an expanded clone.

CDR3 protein	CDR3 DNA	D gene	clone size	V gene	J gene
CASSEVFSDTQYF	TGTGCCAGCAGTGAAGTGTTCTCAGATACGCAGTATTTT	-	few	TRBV6-1	TRBJ2-3
CASSGDSGDINYGYTF	TGTGCCAGCAGCGGGGACTCGGGAGATATAAACTATGGCTACACCTTC	-	few	TRBV5-6	TRBJ1-2
CASSSTGINYEQYF	TGTGCCAGCAGCTCGACAGGGATAAACTACGAGCAGTACTTC	TRBD1	many	TRBV7-9	TRBJ2-7
CASSPTQGAYSGNTIYF	TGTGCCAGCAGCCCAACACAGGGGGCCTACTCTGGAAACACCATATATTTT	TRBD1	many	TRBV7-6	TRBJ1-3
CAWSTGGRSPLHF	TGTGCCTGGAGTACAGGGGGCAGGTCACCCCTCCACTTT	TRBD1	few	TRBV30	TRBJ1-6
CSVRGTGDSPLHF	TGCAGCGTGAGGGGGACAGGGGATTCACCCCTCCACTTT	TRBD1	many	TRBV29-1	TRBJ1-6
CASSYSFATTMEETQYF	TGTGCCAGCAGTTACTCTTTCGCCACGACCATGGAGGAGACCCAGTACTTC	-	many	TRBV6-5	TRBJ2-5
CASTGTVLRNEQFF	TGTGCCAGCACCGGGACGGTTCTCCGCAATGAGCAGTTCTTC	-	many	TRBV6-1	TRBJ2-1
CASSQGQGSGNEQFF	TGCGCCAGCAGCCAAGGACAGGGATCGGGCAATGAGCAGTTCTTC	TRBD1	-	TRBV4-3	TRBJ2-1
CASSLLGTASNYGYTF	TGCGCCAGCAGCTTACTGGGGACGGCCTCTAACTATGGCTACACCTTC	-	-	TRBV5-1	TRBJ1-2
CAISGTGQEGPYEQYF	TGTGCCATCAGTGGAACCGGACAGGAGGGTCCCTACGAGCAGTACTTC	-	many	TRBV10-3	TRBJ2-7
CASSLKRLAGGQELTDTQYF	TGCGCCAGCAGCTTGAAACGGCTAGCGGGGGGCCAGGAACTCACAGATACGCAGTATTTT	TRBD2	-	TRBV5-1	TRBJ2-3
CSASKGFGLNEQFF	TGCAGTGCTAGTAAGGGTTTTGGGTTGAATGAGCAGTTCTTC	-	many	TRBV20-1	TRBJ2-1
CASSLFTAITDTQYF	TGTGCCAGCAGCTTATTCACGGCTATCACAGATACGCAGTATTTT	-	few	TRBV7-2	TRBJ2-3
CASSQGPLNYGYTF	TGTGCCAGCAGTCAGGGTCCCCTAAACTATGGCTACACCTTC	-	many	TRBV12-3/TRBV12-4	TRBJ1-2
CASSQDSSSHNEQFF	TGCGCCAGCAGCCAAGATTCCTCCTCTCACAATGAGCAGTTCTTC	-	many	TRBV4-3	TRBJ2-1
CASYGGLWTGELFF	TGTGCCAGCTATGGAGGGCTGTGGACCGGGGAGCTGTTTTTT	-	many	TRBV11-2	TRBJ2-2
CASSLQRGSYNEQFF	TGCGCCAGCAGCCTTCAGCGGGGGAGTTACAATGAGCAGTTCTTC	TRBD2	many	TRBV5-1	TRBJ2-1
CASSEARPFRGRPNQPQHF	TGTGCCAGCAGTGAAGCCCGTCCCTTTCGGGGGAGGCCCAATCAGCCCCAGCATTTT	-	few	TRBV6-1	TRBJ1-5
CATSRGGDGNTIYF	TGTGCCACCAGCAGAGGAGGGGACGGAAACACCATATATTTT	-	-	TRBV15	TRBJ1-3
CSASDRDANQPQHF	TGCAGTGCTTCAGACAGAGACGCCAATCAGCCCCAGCATTTT	-	many	TRBV20-1	TRBJ1-5
CSAKWREISYNEQFF	TGCAGTGCTAAATGGAGGGAGATCTCCTACAATGAGCAGTTCTTC	-	many	TRBV20-1	TRBJ2-1
CATMGRVNSPLHF	TGCGCCACCATGGGCAGGGTGAATTCACCCCTCCACTTT	-	few	TRBV10-2	TRBJ1-6
CASSPTESSYEQYF	TGTGCCAGCTCCCCGACAGAGAGCTCCTACGAGCAGTACTTC	-	many	TRBV7-9	TRBJ2-7
CASSLVLAAGDTYF	TGTGCCAGCAGTTTAGTGTTGGCCGCAGGGGACACATATTTT	-	-	TRBV12-3/TRBV12-4	TRBJ1-3
CASSLVGQGPQPQHF	TGTGCCAGCAGCTTAGTGGGGCAGGGCCCTCAGCCCCAGCATTTT	-	-	TRBV7-8	TRBJ1-5
CASSRQGGYEQYF	TGTGCCAGCTCACGACAGGGTGGCTACGAGCAGTACTTC	TRBD1	many	TRBV18	TRBJ2-7
CASSRTNTEAFF	TGTGCCAGCAGCCGGACGAACACTGAAGCTTTCTTT	-	few	TRBV11-2	TRBJ1-1
CASSPPGPYEQYF	TGTGCCAGCAGCCCTCCGGGGCCCTACGAGCAGTACTTC	-	many	TRBV14	TRBJ2-7
CASSSPTSGGSQYF	TGTGCCAGCAGCTCCCCGACTAGCGGTGGTTCTCAGTACTTC	TRBD2	many	TRBV5-6	TRBJ2-4
CASSLGTPPYNEQFF	TGTGCCAGCAGCTTAGGGACTCCTCCCTACAATGAGCAGTTCTTC	-	many	TRBV7-6	TRBJ2-1
CASSQVGRWAAGYYNEQFF	TGTGCCAGCAGCCAAGTCGGGCGGTGGGCTGCGGGGTATTACAATGAGCAGTTCTTC	-	many	TRBV3-1	TRBJ2-1
CASSLRWGRYNEQFF	TGTGCCAGCAGCTTAAGATGGGGGCGGTACAATGAGCAGTTCTTC	-	many	TRBV7-9	TRBJ2-1
CASSYELTRDRVNADTQYF	TGTGCCAGCAGTTACGAATTAACCCGGGACAGGGTAAATGCAGATACGCAGTATTTT	TRBD1	many	TRBV6-5	TRBJ2-3
CSATNRVGNTIYF	TGCAGTGCTACAAACAGGGTTGGAAACACCATATATTTT	-	many	TRBV20-1	TRBJ1-3
CASSVGDNYGYTF	TGTGCCAGCAGTGTTGGGGACAACTATGGCTACACCTTC	-	-	TRBV2	TRBJ1-2
CSALEGGFSYEQYF	TGCAGTGCCCTCGAGGGGGGGTTCTCCTACGAGCAGTACTTC	-	-	TRBV20-1	TRBJ2-7
CSARDLQRAGTEAFF	TGCAGTGCTAGAGATTTACAACGGGCGGGCACTGAAGCTTTCTTT	-	many	TRBV20-1	TRBJ1-1
CASSYATDVVRRPNQPQHF	TGTGCCAGCAGTTACGCTACCGACGTCGTCAGGCGCCCGAATCAGCCCCAGCATTTT	-	many	TRBV6-2/TRBV6-3	TRBJ1-5
CASSQDGTMNTEAFF	TGCGCCAGCAGCCAAGATGGGACTATGAACACTGAAGCTTTCTTT	-	many	TRBV4-3	TRBJ1-1
CAIRESTGELFF	TGTGCCATCAGGGAGAGCACCGGGGAGCTGTTTTTT	-	few	TRBV10-3	TRBJ2-2
CASSRTGVGGSPLHF	TGTGCCAGCAGTCGTACAGGGGTGGGAGGCTCACCCCTCCACTTT	TRBD1	many	TRBV12-3/TRBV12-4	TRBJ1-6
CASSLFGGPAYEQYF	TGTGCCAGCAGCCTATTCGGGGGGCCAGCCTACGAGCAGTACTTC	-	-	TRBV7-8	TRBJ2-7
CASSLAGQAAVDYGYTF	TGCGCCAGCAGCTTGGCCGGGCAGGCCGCGGTAGACTATGGCTACACCTTC	-	many	TRBV5-1	TRBJ1-2
CATKPSGLRANEQFF	TGTGCCACCAAACCATCGGGACTAAGAGCGAATGAGCAGTTCTTC	TRBD2	-	TRBV15	TRBJ2-1